This T cell receptor (beta chain) was captured by sequencing in a study of blood T cell repertoires in COVID-19. About the study: Sites in the United States, Italy and Spain provided acute and convalescent COVID-19 samples. In each case, the material was cDNA or gDNA derived from T cells, B-cell-depleted T cells, or PBMCs.

This clone was seen more than once but under ten times. As handled by the study authors: Reference gene primer amplification yielded estimated nucleated cell counts. Repertoires were generated with immunoSEQ multiplex PCR, while TCRdb's copy carries only in-frame clones and drops some. D and trimming were read from the DNA, whereas the V and J calls and clone size are those reported in that table. The sample holds approximately 190,000 clones, almost 80% seen once. In germline, CDR1 is MGHDK, CDR2 SYGVNS. The V and J ends lost 0 bases and 7 bases respectively, with 12 bases between them. The length of the CDR3 is 14 residues.

This sequence joins TRBV25-1 and TRBJ1-1; no definite D call. This sequence originates from a man aged 55-75 years with active or convalescent COVID-19. Sequencing was performed on peripheral blood. The CDR3 region has the DNA TGTGCCAGCAGTGAATACAGCTGGGAGGATGAAGCTTTCTTT. The encoded protein is CASSEYSWEDEAFF.